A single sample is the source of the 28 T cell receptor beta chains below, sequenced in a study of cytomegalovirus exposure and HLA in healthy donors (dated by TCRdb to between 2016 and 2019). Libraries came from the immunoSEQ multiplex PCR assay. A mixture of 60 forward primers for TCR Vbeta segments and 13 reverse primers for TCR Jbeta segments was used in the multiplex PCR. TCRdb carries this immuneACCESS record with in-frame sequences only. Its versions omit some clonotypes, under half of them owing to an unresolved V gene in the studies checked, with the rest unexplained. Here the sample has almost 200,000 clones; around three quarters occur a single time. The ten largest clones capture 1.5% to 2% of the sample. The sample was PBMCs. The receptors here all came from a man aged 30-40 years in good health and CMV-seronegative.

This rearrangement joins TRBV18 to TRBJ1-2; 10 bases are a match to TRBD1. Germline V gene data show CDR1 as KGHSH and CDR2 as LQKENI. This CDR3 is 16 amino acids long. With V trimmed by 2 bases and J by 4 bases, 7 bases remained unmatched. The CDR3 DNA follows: TGTGCCAGCTCACCAATCGGGACAGGGGTCGGCTATGGCTACACCTTC. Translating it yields CASSPIGTGVGYGYTF.

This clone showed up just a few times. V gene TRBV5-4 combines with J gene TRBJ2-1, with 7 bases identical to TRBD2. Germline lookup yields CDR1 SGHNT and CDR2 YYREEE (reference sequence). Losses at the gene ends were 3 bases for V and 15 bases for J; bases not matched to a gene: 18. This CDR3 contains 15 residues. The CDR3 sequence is CASSSGPGGGYGPFF. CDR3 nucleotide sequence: TGTGCCAGCAGCTCAGGCCCTGGCGGGGGATACGGGCCGTTCTTC.

The CDR3, as DNA: TGTGCCAGCAGTGGGGCTCGGGGAGTTGAGACCCAGTACTTC. Its protein is CASSGARGVETQYF. The chain is built from TRBV2 and TRBJ2-5, with a tentative D call TRBD2 (5 bases). The V gene lost 4 bases and the J gene lost 5 bases, with 14 bases spanning the gap. CDR1 and CDR2 from the germline V gene are SNHLY and FYNNEI. The CDR3 spans 14 residues.

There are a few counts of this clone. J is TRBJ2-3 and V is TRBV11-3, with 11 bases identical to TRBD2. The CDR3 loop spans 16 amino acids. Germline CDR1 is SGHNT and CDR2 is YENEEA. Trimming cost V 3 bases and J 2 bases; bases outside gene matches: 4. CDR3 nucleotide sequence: TGTGCCAGCAGCTTGCGACTAGCGGGGAACACAGATACGCAGTATTTT. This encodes CASSLRLAGNTDTQYF.

CDR3 sequence: CASSLTAHYEQYF. The CDR3, as DNA: TGTGCCAGCAGTCTCACCGCGCACTACGAGCAGTACTTC. V gene TRBV28 combines with J gene TRBJ2-7; D is uncertain. The CDR3 is 13 residues long. V lost 5 bases and J lost 3, with 11 bases in between. Germline V gives CDR1 MDHEN, CDR2 SYDVKM.

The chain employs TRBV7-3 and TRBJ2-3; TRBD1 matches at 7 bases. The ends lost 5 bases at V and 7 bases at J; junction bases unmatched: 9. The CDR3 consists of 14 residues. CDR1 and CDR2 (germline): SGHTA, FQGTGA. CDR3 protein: CASSPGTATNTQYF. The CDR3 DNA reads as TGTGCCAGCAGCCCAGGGACAGCGACGAATACGCAGTATTTT. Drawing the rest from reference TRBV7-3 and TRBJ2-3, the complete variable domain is GAGVSQTPSNKVTEKGKYVELRCDPISGHTALYWYRQSLGQGPEFLIYFQGTGAADDSGLPNDRFFAVRPEGSVSTLKIQRTERGDSAVYLCASSPGTATNTQYFGPGTRLTVL.

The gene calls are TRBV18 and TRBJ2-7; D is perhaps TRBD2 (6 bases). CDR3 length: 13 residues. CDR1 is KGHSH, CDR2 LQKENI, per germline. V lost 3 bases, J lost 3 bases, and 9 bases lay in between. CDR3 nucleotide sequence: TGTGCCAGCTCACCCGGGAGTGGCTACGAGCAGTACTTC. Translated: CASSPGSGYEQYF. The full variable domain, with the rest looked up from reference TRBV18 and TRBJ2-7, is NAGVMQNPRHLVRRRGQEARLRCSPMKGHSHVYWYRQLPEEGLKFMVYLQKENIIDESGMPKERFSAEFPKEGPSILRIQQVVRGDSAAYFCASSPGSGYEQYFGPGTRLTVT.

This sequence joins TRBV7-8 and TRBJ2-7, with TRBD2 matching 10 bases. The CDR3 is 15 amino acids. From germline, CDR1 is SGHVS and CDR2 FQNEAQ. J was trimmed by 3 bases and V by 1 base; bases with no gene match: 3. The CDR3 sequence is CASSLDEREGYEQYF. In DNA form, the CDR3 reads TGTGCCAGCAGCTTAGATGAGCGGGAGGGCTACGAGCAGTACTTC.

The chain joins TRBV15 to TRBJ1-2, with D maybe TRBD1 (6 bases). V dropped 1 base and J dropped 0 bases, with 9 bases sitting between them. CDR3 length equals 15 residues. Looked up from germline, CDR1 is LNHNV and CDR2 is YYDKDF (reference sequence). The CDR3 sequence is CATSRVGQANYGYTF. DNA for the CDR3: TGTGCCACCAGCAGAGTGGGACAAGCTAACTATGGCTACACCTTC.

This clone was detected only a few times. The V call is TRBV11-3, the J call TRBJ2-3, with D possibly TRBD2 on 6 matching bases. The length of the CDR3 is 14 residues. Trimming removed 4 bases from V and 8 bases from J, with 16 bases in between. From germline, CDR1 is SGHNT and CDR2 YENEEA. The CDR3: CASSSAASALTQYF. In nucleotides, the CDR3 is TGTGCCAGCAGCTCAGCCGCTAGCGCCCTTACGCAGTATTTT.

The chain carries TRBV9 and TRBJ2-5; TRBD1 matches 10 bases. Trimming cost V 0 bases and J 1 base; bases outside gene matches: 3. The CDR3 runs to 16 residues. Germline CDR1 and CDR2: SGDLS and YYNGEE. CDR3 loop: CASSVGDRGPQETQYF. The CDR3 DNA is TGTGCCAGCAGCGTAGGGGACAGGGGTCCCCAAGAGACCCAGTACTTC.

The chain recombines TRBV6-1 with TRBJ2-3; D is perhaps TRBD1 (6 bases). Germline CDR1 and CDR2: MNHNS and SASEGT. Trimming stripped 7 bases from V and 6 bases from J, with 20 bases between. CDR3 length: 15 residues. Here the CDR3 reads CASTEGDRGGDTQYF. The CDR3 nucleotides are TGTGCCAGCACCGAGGGGGACCGAGGTGGGGATACGCAGTATTTT.

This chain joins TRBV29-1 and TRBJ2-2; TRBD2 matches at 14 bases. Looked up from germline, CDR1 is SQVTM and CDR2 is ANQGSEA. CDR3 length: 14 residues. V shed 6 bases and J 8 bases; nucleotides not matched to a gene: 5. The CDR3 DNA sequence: TGCAGCGTGGGGACTAGCGGGAGTTATGGGGAGCTGTTTTTT. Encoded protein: CSVGTSGSYGELFF.

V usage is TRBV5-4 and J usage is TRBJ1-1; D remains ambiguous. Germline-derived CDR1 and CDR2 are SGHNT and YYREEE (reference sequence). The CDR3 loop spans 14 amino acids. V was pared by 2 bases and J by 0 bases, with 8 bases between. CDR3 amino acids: CASSFGGLNTEAFF. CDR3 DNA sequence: TGTGCCAGCAGCTTCGGAGGGCTGAACACTGAAGCTTTCTTT.

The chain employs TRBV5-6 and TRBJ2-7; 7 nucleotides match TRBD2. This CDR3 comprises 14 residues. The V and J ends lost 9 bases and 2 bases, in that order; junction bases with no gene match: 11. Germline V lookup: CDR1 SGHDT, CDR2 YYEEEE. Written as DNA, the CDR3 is TGTGCCACCGGGGAGGCGGGAGACACCTACGAGCAGTACTTC. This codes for CATGEAGDTYEQYF.

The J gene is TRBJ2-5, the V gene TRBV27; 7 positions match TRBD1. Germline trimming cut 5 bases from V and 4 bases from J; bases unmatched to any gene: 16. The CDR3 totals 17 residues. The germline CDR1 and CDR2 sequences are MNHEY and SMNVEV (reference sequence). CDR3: CASSARPTTGLPETQYF. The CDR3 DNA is TGTGCCAGCAGTGCGCGCCCAACGACAGGGTTGCCAGAGACCCAGTACTTC.

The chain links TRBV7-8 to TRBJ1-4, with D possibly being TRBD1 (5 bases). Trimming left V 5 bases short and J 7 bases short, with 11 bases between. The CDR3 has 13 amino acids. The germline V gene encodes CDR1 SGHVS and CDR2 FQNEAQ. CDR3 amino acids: CASSGRVGEKLFF. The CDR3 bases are TGTGCCAGCAGCGGCAGGGTCGGTGAAAAACTGTTTTTT.

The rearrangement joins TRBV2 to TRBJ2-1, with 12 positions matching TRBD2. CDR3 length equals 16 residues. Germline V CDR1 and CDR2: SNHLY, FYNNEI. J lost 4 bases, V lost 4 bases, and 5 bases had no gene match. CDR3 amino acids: CASSAQTSGSYNEQFF. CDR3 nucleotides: TGTGCCAGCAGTGCCCAGACTAGCGGGAGTTACAATGAGCAGTTCTTC.

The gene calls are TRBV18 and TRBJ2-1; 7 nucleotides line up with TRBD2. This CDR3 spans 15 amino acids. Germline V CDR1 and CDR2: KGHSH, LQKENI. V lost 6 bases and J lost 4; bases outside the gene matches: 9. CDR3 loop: CASSYLAATYNEQFF. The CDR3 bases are TGTGCCAGCTCTTATCTAGCGGCCACTTACAATGAGCAGTTCTTC.

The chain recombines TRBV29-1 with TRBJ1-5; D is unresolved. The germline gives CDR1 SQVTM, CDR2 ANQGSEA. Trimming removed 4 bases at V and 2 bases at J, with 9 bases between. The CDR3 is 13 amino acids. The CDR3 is CSVVDFGNQPQHF. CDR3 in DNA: TGCAGCGTTGTGGACTTTGGCAATCAGCCCCAGCATTTT.

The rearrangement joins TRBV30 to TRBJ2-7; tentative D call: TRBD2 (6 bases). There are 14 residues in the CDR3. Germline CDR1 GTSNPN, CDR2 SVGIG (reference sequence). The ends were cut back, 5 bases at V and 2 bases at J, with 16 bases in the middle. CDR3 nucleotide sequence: TGTGCCTGGTCGTTCGGAGGGAGGACCTACGAGCAGTACTTC. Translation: CAWSFGGRTYEQYF.

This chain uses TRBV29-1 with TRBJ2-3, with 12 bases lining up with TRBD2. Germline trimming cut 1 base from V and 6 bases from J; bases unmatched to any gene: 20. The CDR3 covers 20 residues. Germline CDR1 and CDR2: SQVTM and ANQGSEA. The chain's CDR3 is CSVEGGVTRLAGEQWDTQYF. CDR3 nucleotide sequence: TGCAGCGTTGAAGGGGGTGTTACGAGACTAGCGGGAGAACAATGGGATACGCAGTATTTT.

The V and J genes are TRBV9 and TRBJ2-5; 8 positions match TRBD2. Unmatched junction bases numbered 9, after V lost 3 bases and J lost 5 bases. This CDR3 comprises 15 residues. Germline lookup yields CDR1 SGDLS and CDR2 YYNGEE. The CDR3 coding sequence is TGTGCCAGCAGCGGCGGACTAGCTGTTCACGAGACCCAGTACTTC. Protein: CASSGGLAVHETQYF.

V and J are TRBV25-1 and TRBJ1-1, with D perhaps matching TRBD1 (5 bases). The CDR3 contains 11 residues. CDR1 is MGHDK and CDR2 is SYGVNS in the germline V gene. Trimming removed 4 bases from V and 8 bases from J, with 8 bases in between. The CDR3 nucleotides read TGTGCCAGCAGTGTTCGGACAGAAGCTTTCTTT. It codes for CASSVRTEAFF. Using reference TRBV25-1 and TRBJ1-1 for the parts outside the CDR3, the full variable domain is EADIYQTPRYLVIGTGKKITLECSQTMGHDKMYWYQQDPGMELHLIHYSYGVNSTEKGDLSSESTVSRIRTEHFPLTLESARPSHTSQYLCASSVRTEAFFGQGTRLTVV.

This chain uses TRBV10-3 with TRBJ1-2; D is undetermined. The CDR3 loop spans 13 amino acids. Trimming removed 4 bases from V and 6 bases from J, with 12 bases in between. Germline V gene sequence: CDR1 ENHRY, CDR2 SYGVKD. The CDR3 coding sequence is TGTGCCATCAGTGCCCGGGAGGGCGATGGCTACACCTTC. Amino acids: CAISAREGDGYTF.

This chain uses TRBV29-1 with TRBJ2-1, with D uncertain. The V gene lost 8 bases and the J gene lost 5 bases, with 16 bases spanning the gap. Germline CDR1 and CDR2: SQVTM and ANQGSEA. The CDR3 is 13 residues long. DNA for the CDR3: TGCAGCCTCATACCCGCTGTAGACAATGAGCAGTTCTTC. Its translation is CSLIPAVDNEQFF.

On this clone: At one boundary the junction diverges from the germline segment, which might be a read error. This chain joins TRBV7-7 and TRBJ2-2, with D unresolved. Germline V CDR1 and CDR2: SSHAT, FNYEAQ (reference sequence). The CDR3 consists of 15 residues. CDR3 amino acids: CASSVGLHGTGELFF. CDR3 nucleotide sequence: TGTGCTAGCAGCGTGGGCCTCCACGGCACCGGGGAGCTGTTTTTT.

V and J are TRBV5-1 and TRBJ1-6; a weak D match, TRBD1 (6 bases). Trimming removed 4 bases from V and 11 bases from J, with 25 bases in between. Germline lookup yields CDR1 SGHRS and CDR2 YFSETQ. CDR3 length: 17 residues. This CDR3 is CASSHTAQGEHRTPLHF. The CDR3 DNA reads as TGCGCCAGCAGCCATACCGCACAGGGTGAGCACCGCACACCCCTCCACTTT.